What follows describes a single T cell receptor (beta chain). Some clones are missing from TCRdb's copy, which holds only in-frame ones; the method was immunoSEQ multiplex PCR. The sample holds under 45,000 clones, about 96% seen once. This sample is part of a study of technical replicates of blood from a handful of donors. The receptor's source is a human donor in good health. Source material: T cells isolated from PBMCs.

The CDR3 DNA is TGTGCCAGCAGCTTCCCAGCGGGTCAACATGAAAAACTGTTTTTT. This encodes CASSFPAGQHEKLFF. The chain recombines TRBV11-2 with TRBJ1-4, with unresolved D. V was shortened by 3 bases and J by 6 bases, with 14 bases between the two germline ends. The CDR3 covers 15 residues. Per the germline V gene, CDR1 is SGHAT and CDR2 is FQNNGV.